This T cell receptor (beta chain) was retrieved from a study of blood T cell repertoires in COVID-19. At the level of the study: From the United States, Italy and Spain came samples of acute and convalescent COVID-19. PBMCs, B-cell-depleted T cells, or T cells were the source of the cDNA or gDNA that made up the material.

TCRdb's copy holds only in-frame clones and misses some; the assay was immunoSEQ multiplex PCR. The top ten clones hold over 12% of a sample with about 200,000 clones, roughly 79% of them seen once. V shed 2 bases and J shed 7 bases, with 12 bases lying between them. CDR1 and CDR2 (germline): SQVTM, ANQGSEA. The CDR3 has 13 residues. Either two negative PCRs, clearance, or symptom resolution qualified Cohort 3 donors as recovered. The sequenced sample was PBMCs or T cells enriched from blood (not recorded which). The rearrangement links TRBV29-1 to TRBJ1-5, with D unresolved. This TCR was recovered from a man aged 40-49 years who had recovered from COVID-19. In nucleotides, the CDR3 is TGCAGCGTTGAATACGGGGTTGGCCAGCCCCAGCATTTT. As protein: CSVEYGVGQPQHF. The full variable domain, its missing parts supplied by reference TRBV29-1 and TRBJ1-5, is SAVISQKPSRDICQRGTSLTIQCQVDSQVTMMFWYRQQPGQSLTLIATANQGSEATYESGFVIDKFPISRPNLTFSTLTVSNMSPEDSSIYLCSVEYGVGQPQHFGDGTRLSIL.